A selection of T cell receptor beta chains follows, all from one sample in a study of T-cell memory formation after mild COVID-19. Each CDR3 protein is one row after TCRdb ran MiXCR on the 5' RACE reads. Altogether 450,000 or so distinct CDR3 sequences are present, 20% being singletons, with the ten largest covering 8.4%. The source material was PBMCs or a T cell subset sorted from them (not recorded which). The source of these receptors is an adult woman who had mild COVID-19 (a few samples of this study predate the infection). Cell type and time point are not known. The CDR3 runs from the conserved cysteine through the conserved F or W. D genes are given only for firm matches. The size entry is marked missing in some rows and otherwise reads once, few, many or a size class.

v_call: TRBV20-1; clone_size: .; j_call: TRBJ1-6; d_call: TRBD1; cdr3_aa: CSARAGTGRSPLHF; cdr3_nt: TGCAGTGCTAGAGCCGGGACAGGGAGGTCACCCCTCCACTTT
v_call: TRBV24-1; clone_size: .; j_call: TRBJ2-2; d_call: .; cdr3_aa: CATSALNTGELFF; cdr3_nt: TGTGCCACCAGTGCACTGAACACCGGGGAGCTGTTTTTT
v_call: TRBV10-3; clone_size: few; j_call: TRBJ1-1; d_call: .; cdr3_aa: CAISGSSGVNTEAFF; cdr3_nt: TGTGCCATCAGTGGATCTTCAGGAGTGAACACTGAAGCTTTCTTT
v_call: TRBV18; clone_size: few; j_call: TRBJ2-6; d_call: TRBD1; cdr3_aa: CASSPQTGSTLSGANVLTF; cdr3_nt: TGTGCCAGCTCACCCCAGACAGGGTCCACACTCTCTGGGGCCAACGTCCTGACTTTC
v_call: TRBV6-2/TRBV6-3; clone_size: few; j_call: TRBJ2-1; d_call: .; cdr3_aa: CASSYRPLEQFF; cdr3_nt: TGTGCCAGCAGTTACAGGCCCCTAGAGCAGTTCTTC
v_call: TRBV7-3; clone_size: .; j_call: TRBJ2-3; d_call: TRBD2; cdr3_aa: CASSLKRLAGGTDTQYF; cdr3_nt: TGTGCCAGCAGCCTTAAAAGACTAGCGGGGGGGACAGATACGCAGTATTTT
v_call: TRBV20-1; clone_size: many; j_call: TRBJ2-3; d_call: .; cdr3_aa: CSARNQDTDTQYF; cdr3_nt: TGCAGTGCTAGAAATCAGGACACAGATACGCAGTATTTT
v_call: TRBV6-2/TRBV6-3; clone_size: .; j_call: TRBJ2-7; d_call: TRBD1; cdr3_aa: CASIYAGGSYEQYF; cdr3_nt: TGTGCCAGCATTTACGCAGGGGGTAGCTACGAGCAGTACTTC
v_call: TRBV6-6; clone_size: .; j_call: TRBJ1-6; d_call: TRBD1; cdr3_aa: CASSQWDRENSPLHF; cdr3_nt: TGTGCCAGCAGCCAATGGGACAGGGAGAATTCACCCCTCCACTTT
v_call: TRBV5-1; clone_size: few; j_call: TRBJ2-3; d_call: .; cdr3_aa: CASSLALAQEDTQYF; cdr3_nt: TGCGCCAGCAGCTTGGCGCTAGCTCAAGAGGATACGCAGTATTTT
v_call: TRBV4-3; clone_size: .; j_call: TRBJ2-5; d_call: .; cdr3_aa: CASSPKGYQETQYF; cdr3_nt: TGCGCCAGCAGCCCCAAAGGGTACCAAGAGACCCAGTACTTC
v_call: TRBV5-1; clone_size: few; j_call: TRBJ1-3; d_call: .; cdr3_aa: CASSPASGTPSGNTIYF; cdr3_nt: TGCGCCAGCAGCCCCGCGTCCGGGACACCTTCTGGAAACACCATATATTTT
v_call: TRBV7-9; clone_size: .; j_call: TRBJ2-1; d_call: TRBD2; cdr3_aa: CASSLVVLAGAESYNEQFF; cdr3_nt: TGTGCCAGCAGCTTAGTTGTCCTAGCGGGGGCGGAGTCCTACAATGAGCAGTTCTTC
v_call: TRBV20-1; clone_size: few; j_call: TRBJ2-7; d_call: .; cdr3_aa: CSAAAGGSTPEQYF; cdr3_nt: TGCAGTGCAGCAGCGGGTGGGTCGACACCCGAGCAGTACTTC
v_call: TRBV12-3/TRBV12-4; clone_size: .; j_call: TRBJ2-1; d_call: TRBD2; cdr3_aa: CASRGGYAGGGRDEQFF; cdr3_nt: TGTGCCAGCAGGGGGGGCTATGCGGGAGGAGGCCGGGATGAGCAGTTCTTC
v_call: TRBV9; clone_size: .; j_call: TRBJ2-7; d_call: TRBD2; cdr3_aa: CASSPVGAGGTHEQYF; cdr3_nt: TGTGCCAGCAGCCCTGTAGGAGCGGGGGGGACCCACGAGCAGTACTTC
v_call: TRBV29-1; clone_size: few; j_call: TRBJ2-2; d_call: .; cdr3_aa: CSVMGTGELFF; cdr3_nt: TGCAGCGTTATGGGGACCGGGGAGCTGTTTTTT
v_call: TRBV6-1; clone_size: .; j_call: TRBJ2-1; d_call: .; cdr3_aa: CASKGPYYNEQFF; cdr3_nt: TGTGCCAGCAAGGGGCCCTACTACAATGAGCAGTTCTTC
v_call: TRBV5-1; clone_size: many; j_call: TRBJ2-7; d_call: .; cdr3_aa: CASSLEFSYEQYF; cdr3_nt: TGCGCCAGCAGCTTGGAGTTCTCCTACGAGCAGTACTTC
v_call: TRBV30; clone_size: .; j_call: TRBJ2-6; d_call: .; cdr3_aa: CAWSALLGANVLTF; cdr3_nt: TGTGCCTGGAGTGCCCTACTCGGGGCCAACGTCCTGACTTTC
v_call: TRBV7-6; clone_size: many; j_call: TRBJ1-3; d_call: .; cdr3_aa: CASSHPGTTSSGNTIYF; cdr3_nt: TGTGCCAGCAGCCACCCCGGGACAACTAGCTCTGGAAACACCATATATTTT
v_call: TRBV9; clone_size: .; j_call: TRBJ1-2; d_call: TRBD1; cdr3_aa: CASSVAGTGTYGYTF; cdr3_nt: TGTGCCAGCAGCGTAGCCGGGACAGGGACCTATGGCTACACCTTC
v_call: TRBV6-5; clone_size: .; j_call: TRBJ2-3; d_call: TRBD1; cdr3_aa: CASSYTGTATDTQYF; cdr3_nt: TGTGCCAGCAGTTATACCGGGACAGCCACAGATACGCAGTATTTT
v_call: TRBV7-8; clone_size: .; j_call: TRBJ2-1; d_call: .; cdr3_aa: CASSLAALDSSEQFF; cdr3_nt: TGTGCCAGCAGCTTAGCGGCCTTGGACAGCTCTGAGCAGTTCTTC
v_call: TRBV20-1; clone_size: .; j_call: TRBJ2-7; d_call: .; cdr3_aa: CSARGAGGAHYEQYF; cdr3_nt: TGCAGTGCTAGAGGGGCAGGGGGGGCCCACTACGAGCAGTACTTC
v_call: TRBV7-2; clone_size: .; j_call: TRBJ2-3; d_call: .; cdr3_aa: CASNPSAGAKDTQYF; cdr3_nt: TGTGCCAGCAACCCTTCCGCGGGGGCCAAAGATACGCAGTATTTT
v_call: TRBV7-6; clone_size: many; j_call: TRBJ2-7; d_call: TRBD1; cdr3_aa: CASSPLRDSSYEQYF; cdr3_nt: TGTGCCAGCAGCCCACTCCGGGACAGTTCCTACGAGCAGTACTTC
v_call: TRBV5-1; clone_size: few; j_call: TRBJ2-2; d_call: TRBD2; cdr3_aa: CASSLTSGGRNGELFF; cdr3_nt: TGCGCCAGCAGCTTGACTAGCGGGGGAAGGAACGGGGAGCTGTTTTTT
v_call: TRBV12-3/TRBV12-4; clone_size: .; j_call: TRBJ1-1; d_call: .; cdr3_aa: CASSLEGVSPEAFF; cdr3_nt: TGTGCCAGCAGTTTGGAGGGAGTGAGCCCTGAAGCTTTCTTT
v_call: TRBV20-1; clone_size: .; j_call: TRBJ1-1; d_call: .; cdr3_aa: CSAPRGPNTEAFF; cdr3_nt: TGCAGTGCTCCCCGGGGCCCGAACACTGAAGCTTTCTTT
v_call: TRBV24-1; clone_size: once; j_call: TRBJ1-5; d_call: .; cdr3_aa: CATSDGGGDQPQHF; cdr3_nt: TGTGCCACCAGTGATGGGGGGGGAGATCAGCCCCAGCATTTT
v_call: TRBV27; clone_size: few; j_call: TRBJ2-1; d_call: .; cdr3_aa: CASSFSQELSSYNEQFF; cdr3_nt: TGTGCCAGCAGTTTCAGCCAAGAACTGAGCTCCTACAATGAGCAGTTCTTC
v_call: TRBV24-1; clone_size: few; j_call: TRBJ1-2; d_call: .; cdr3_aa: CATSDLGTGAGGYTF; cdr3_nt: TGTGCCACCAGTGATTTGGGGACCGGGGCGGGAGGCTACACCTTC
v_call: TRBV9; clone_size: many; j_call: TRBJ2-7; d_call: TRBD2; cdr3_aa: CASSASLLAGGSYEQYF; cdr3_nt: TGTGCCAGCAGCGCTTCCCTCCTAGCGGGAGGGTCCTACGAGCAGTACTTC
v_call: TRBV7-2; clone_size: few; j_call: TRBJ2-4; d_call: .; cdr3_aa: CASSPLWGPKNIQYF; cdr3_nt: TGTGCCAGCAGCCCCCTTTGGGGGCCCAAAAACATTCAGTACTTC
v_call: TRBV9; clone_size: .; j_call: TRBJ2-3; d_call: .; cdr3_aa: CASSAPSGDTQYF; cdr3_nt: TGTGCCAGCAGCGCCCCGTCGGGGGATACGCAGTATTTT
v_call: TRBV27; clone_size: few; j_call: TRBJ1-6; d_call: .; cdr3_aa: CASSPSAPNNSPLHF; cdr3_nt: TGTGCCAGCAGCCCTTCCGCCCCAAATAATTCACCCCTCCACTTT
v_call: TRBV2; clone_size: .; j_call: TRBJ1-2; d_call: .; cdr3_aa: CASRETAIYGYTF; cdr3_nt: TGTGCCAGCAGGGAGACAGCTATATATGGCTACACCTTC